Below, 27 T cell receptor beta chains from the same sample are listed, as sequenced in a study of cytomegalovirus exposure and HLA in healthy donors. Primers for the PCR totalled 60 Vbeta and 13 Jbeta. Only in-frame clones appear in the TCRdb table, and some are missing; sequencing was by immunoSEQ multiplex PCR. The sample lists around 190,000 clones; about 77% were seen once. Sequencing was done on a sample of PBMCs. These receptors originate from a female donor in good health and CMV-seronegative.

The table lists this clone with a few counts. The V and J genes are TRBV15 and TRBJ2-3; TRBD2 aligns across 15 bases. This CDR3 is built from 17 residues. Germline loops: CDR1 LNHNV, CDR2 YYDKDF (reference sequence). V trimming: 5 bases; J trimming: 2 bases; junction bases outside the gene matches: 5. CDR3 residues: CATSGGTSGRFTDTQYF. As DNA, the CDR3 is TGTGCCACCAGCGGAGGGACTAGCGGGAGGTTCACAGATACGCAGTATTTT.

The rearrangement links TRBV6-6 to TRBJ1-1; possible D gene TRBD1, 5 bases. Germline V lookup: CDR1 MNHNY, CDR2 SVGAGI (reference sequence). The CDR3 has 12 residues. The CDR3 DNA reads as TGTACGTCAGGGATATTGAACACTGAAGCTTTCTTT. This translates into CTSGILNTEAFF.

V usage is TRBV5-1 and J usage is TRBJ2-7; 7 nucleotides match TRBD2. With V trimmed by 0 bases and J by 5 bases, 5 bases remained unmatched. CDR1 is SGHRS, CDR2 YFSETQ, per germline. CDR3 length: 14 residues. CDR3 in amino acids: CASSLAQRGDEQYF. CDR3 nucleotide sequence: TGCGCCAGCAGCTTGGCCCAGCGGGGTGACGAGCAGTACTTC.

A word on this clone: The identical CDR3 is also encoded by other nucleotide sequences in the sample. The chain employs TRBV7-9 and TRBJ2-2; no definite D call. The germline CDR1 and CDR2 sequences are SEHNR and FQNEAQ (reference sequence). V was clipped by 4 bases and J by 4 bases, with 4 bases between them. There are 12 residues in the CDR3. The DNA of the CDR3 is TGTGCCAGCAGCTCGGGCACCGGGGAGCTGTTTTTT. Translated: CASSSGTGELFF.

This clone was found once. Compared with germline, one end of the junction differs, possibly owing to a read error. This chain connects TRBV7-9 to TRBJ2-3, with D perhaps matching TRBD2 (6 bases). Germline CDR1 reads SEHNR; CDR2 reads FQNEAQ (reference sequence). The CDR3 loop spans 14 amino acids. CDR3 sequence reads: CSSSPGTYTDTQYF. In DNA, the CDR3 is TGTTCCAGCAGCCCGGGGACTTACACAGATACGCAGTATTTT.

A few counts support this clone. The V and J genes are TRBV4-3 and TRBJ1-1; D possibly corresponds to TRBD1 (5 bases). CDR3 length: 17 amino acids. Germline V gives CDR1 LGHNA, CDR2 YSLEER. With 3 bases removed from V and 0 bases from J, the gap between germline ends came to 17 bases. CDR3 sequence reads: CASSQVREGLMNTEAFF. In nucleotides, the CDR3 is TGCGCCAGCAGCCAGGTTCGAGAGGGACTGATGAACACTGAAGCTTTCTTT.

The genes are TRBV6-4 and TRBJ2-1; 7 bases match TRBD1. CDR1 MRHNA and CDR2 SNTAGT come from the germline V gene. CDR3 length: 15 residues. V dropped 3 bases and J dropped 6; count of bases not matched to a gene: 8. Here the CDR3 DNA reads TGTGCCAGCAGTGAAACCGGGACAGCAGCCAATGAGCAGTTCTTC. Amino acid sequence: CASSETGTAANEQFF.

This sequence joins TRBV19 and TRBJ2-3; a weak D match, TRBD1 (6 bases). Trimming took off 2 bases at V and 2 bases at J, with 14 bases between the two ends. The CDR3 totals 16 residues. Germline CDR1 LNHDA, CDR2 SQIVND (reference sequence). The DNA for the CDR3 is TGTGCCAGTAGTATAAGATCCCGACAGGCCACAGATACGCAGTATTTT. Amino acids: CASSIRSRQATDTQYF. The variable domain in full, with the rest retrieved from reference TRBV19 and TRBJ2-3, is DGGITQSPKYLFRKEGQNVTLSCEQNLNHDAMYWYRQDPGQGLRLIYYSQIVNDFQKGDIAEGYSVSREKKESFPLTVTSAQKNPTAFYLCASSIRSRQATDTQYFGPGTRLTVL.

The V and J genes are TRBV10-3 and TRBJ2-7; TRBD1 is a possible D gene (6 bases). Germline V lookup: CDR1 ENHRY, CDR2 SYGVKD. The CDR3 is made up of 14 amino acids. The V end was cut by 2 bases, the J end by 7 bases, with 15 bases between. CDR3 bases: TGTGCCATCAGTGAGCGGGACACCCTAAGGGAGCAGTACTTC. Its protein is CAISERDTLREQYF.

The CDR3 DNA is TGCGCCAGCTCTTCTATGTCCGGGACAGCGAACTTCTACGAGCAGTACTTC. It yields the protein CASSSMSGTANFYEQYF. This chain joins TRBV5-1 and TRBJ2-7, with 7 positions matching TRBD1. The V segment lost 7 bases and the J segment 3 bases; nucleotides outside the gene matches: 19. The CDR3 sequence is 17 residues long. Germline V gene data show CDR1 as SGHRS and CDR2 as YFSETQ.

The chain carries TRBV4-1 and TRBJ2-7; a weak D match, TRBD2 (6 bases). V dropped 2 bases and J dropped 5 bases, with 10 bases sitting between them. The CDR3 has 13 amino acids. CDR1 is MGHRA, CDR2 YSYEKL, per germline. CDR3 sequence reads: CASSQRDFDEQYF. The CDR3 nucleotides read TGCGCCAGCAGCCAAAGGGACTTCGACGAGCAGTACTTC.

The V gene is TRBV6-6, the J gene TRBJ2-2, with a weak D call TRBD2 (6 bases). This CDR3 is built from 15 residues. Germline CDR1 and CDR2: MNHNY and SVGAGI (reference sequence). Trimming cost V 6 bases and J 5 bases, with 16 bases left between them. The CDR3 nucleotides read TGTGCCAGCAGCCCCTTAGGGGCGGGAACCGGGGAGCTGTTTTTT. Translated: CASSPLGAGTGELFF.

V is TRBV28 and J is TRBJ1-2, with D perhaps TRBD1 (5 bases). Germline V gene sequence: CDR1 MDHEN, CDR2 SYDVKM. The CDR3 sequence is 12 residues long. Trimming took off 6 bases at V and 7 bases at J, with 12 bases between the two ends. Written as DNA, the CDR3 is TGTGCCAGCAGGGACACCGGGCTTGGCTACACCTTC. Amino acid sequence: CASRDTGLGYTF.

This chain uses TRBV5-1 with TRBJ2-5; perhaps TRBD1 as D (5 bases). The CDR3 consists of 17 residues. From germline, CDR1 is SGHRS and CDR2 YFSETQ. Trimming shortened V by 1 base and J by 5 bases, and 21 bases separated the two germline ends. Here the CDR3 reads CASSLLGRSAKWETQYF. In DNA, the CDR3 is TGCGCCAGCAGCTTGTTGGGGCGGAGCGCAAAGTGGGAGACCCAGTACTTC.

The V call is TRBV11-1, the J call TRBJ1-5, with 9 bases fitting TRBD1. Looked up from germline, CDR1 is SGHAT and CDR2 is FQDESV (reference sequence). V was pared by 3 bases and J by 5 bases, with 14 bases of the junction left unmatched. The CDR3 spans 18 residues. CDR3: CASSFRRECRDRDQPQHF. DNA for the CDR3: TGTGCCAGCAGCTTTAGGCGGGAGTGCCGGGACAGGGATCAGCCCCAGCATTTT.

The V and J genes are TRBV5-1 and TRBJ2-7; 7 positions agree with TRBD1. CDR1 and CDR2 from the germline V gene are SGHRS and YFSETQ. V lost 5 bases and J lost 0; bases outside the gene matches: 8. There are 15 residues in the CDR3. For the CDR3, the DNA is TGCGCCAGCAGATTGACAGGGCCAAGCTCCTACGAGCAGTACTTC. This encodes CASRLTGPSSYEQYF.

V gene TRBV5-1 combines with J gene TRBJ2-1; no firm D call. The CDR3 sequence is 13 residues long. Per germline, CDR1 SGHRS and CDR2 YFSETQ. With 0 bases removed from V and 6 bases from J, the gap between germline ends came to 7 bases. The CDR3 is CASSLEPGNEQFF. CDR3 bases: TGCGCCAGCAGCTTGGAACCCGGCAATGAGCAGTTCTTC.

The chain couples TRBV4-3 to TRBJ2-3; 7 nucleotides match TRBD2. Germline values: CDR1 LGHNA, CDR2 YSLEER. V was pared by 1 base and J by 3 bases, with 13 bases of the junction left unmatched. The CDR3 covers 18 residues. The CDR3 here is CASSQAPPGSGTTDTQYF. The CDR3 coding sequence is TGCGCCAGCAGCCAAGCCCCTCCCGGCAGCGGGACTACAGATACGCAGTATTTT.

The chain employs TRBV7-7 and TRBJ2-1, with 15 bases aligning to TRBD2. Germline V gene sequence: CDR1 SSHAT, CDR2 FNYEAQ (reference sequence). The junction had 9 bases not matched to a gene; V was cut back by 5 bases and J by 10 bases. The CDR3 runs to 16 residues. The DNA for the CDR3 is TGTGCCAGCAGCATCGGACTAGCGGGGGGGCCGGGGGAGCAGTTCTTC. Amino acids: CASSIGLAGGPGEQFF.

The rearrangement links TRBV7-9 to TRBJ2-3; 12 bases line up with TRBD2. Germline values: CDR1 SEHNR, CDR2 FQNEAQ (reference sequence). The CDR3 is 16 amino acids. Trimming cost V 6 bases and J 5 bases; bases outside gene matches: 9. The chain's CDR3 is CASRPASGGAVDTQYF. For the CDR3, the DNA is TGTGCCAGCAGACCCGCTAGCGGGGGGGCGGTAGATACGCAGTATTTT.

J is TRBJ2-5 and V is TRBV27; a possible D gene is TRBD2 (6 bases). From germline, CDR1 is MNHEY and CDR2 SMNVEV (reference sequence). Trimming shortened V by 6 bases and J by 1 base, and 9 bases separated the two germline ends. There are 13 residues in the CDR3. CDR3 loop: CASSRDFQETQYF. Here the CDR3 DNA reads TGTGCCAGCAGCAGGGACTTCCAAGAGACCCAGTACTTC.

The chain joins TRBV27 to TRBJ2-7; TRBD1 aligns across 8 bases. Germline CDR1 and CDR2: MNHEY and SMNVEV (reference sequence). This CDR3 spans 12 amino acids. V lost 6 bases to trimming and J lost 2 bases; unmatched junction nucleotides: 0. The CDR3 loop is CASRTGAYEQYF. DNA for the CDR3: TGTGCCAGCAGGACAGGGGCCTACGAGCAGTACTTC.

The chain has TRBV4-1 and TRBJ2-7, with D tentatively TRBD2 (5 bases). The CDR3 consists of 15 residues. The germline CDR1 and CDR2 sequences are MGHRA and YSYEKL. V lost 0 bases and J 2 bases, leaving 11 bases between the germline ends. In DNA form, the CDR3 reads TGCGCCAGCAGCCAAGACGTAGCGAGAGCCTACGAGCAGTACTTC. It encodes CASSQDVARAYEQYF.

This chain connects TRBV9 to TRBJ2-5; 10 nucleotides agree with TRBD2. Germline V gene data show CDR1 as SGDLS and CDR2 as YYNGEE. Trimming removed 4 bases from V and 2 bases from J; junction bases left unmatched: 14. The CDR3 covers 18 residues. CDR3 coding DNA: TGTGCCAGCAGCCCCCGGCGAATGGCTAGCGGGGGACAAGAGACCCAGTACTTC. Its translation is CASSPRRMASGGQETQYF.

This rearrangement joins TRBV4-1 to TRBJ1-5; D may be TRBD1 (5 bases). Trimming stripped 8 bases from V and 2 bases from J, with 13 bases between. The CDR3 runs to 14 residues. Germline assignment: CDR1 MGHRA and CDR2 YSYEKL. CDR3 in DNA: TGCGCCAGCGGACCGCCGGGGGGCAATCAGCCCCAGCATTTT. It yields the protein CASGPPGGNQPQHF.

The gene calls are TRBV7-9 and TRBJ1-2; possibly TRBD1 for D (6 bases). Germline CDR1 and CDR2: SEHNR and FQNEAQ (reference sequence). V gave up 5 bases and J gave up 6 bases, with 25 bases separating them. The CDR3 is made up of 17 amino acids. CDR3 in amino acids: CASSISSGASSRDGYTF. Here the CDR3 DNA reads TGTGCCAGCAGCATTAGTTCAGGGGCCTCTTCCCGGGATGGCTACACCTTC.

The V and J genes are TRBV11-2 and TRBJ2-7; 8 positions match TRBD2. Unmatched junction bases numbered 14, after V lost 3 bases and J lost 7 bases. Germline V gives CDR1 SGHAT, CDR2 FQNNGV. This CDR3 comprises 16 residues. The CDR3 protein is CASSFPGKRGMREQYF. In DNA, the CDR3 is TGTGCCAGCAGCTTCCCGGGGAAGCGGGGGATGAGGGAGCAGTACTTC.